The 2 T cell receptor beta chains given below trace back to one sample, sequenced in a study of CD8 T cells in ankylosing spondylitis. TCRdb reanalysed the 5' RACE reads using MiXCR and keeps one entry per CDR3 protein. The table has 250,000 or so distinct CDR3 sequences, more than 20% seen once. Sequenced: blood, either unsorted or a sorted T cell fraction (not recorded which). Receptors were obtained from a male donor with ankylosing spondylitis or in good health (not recorded which).

A few counts support this clonotype. The chain links TRBV29-1 to TRBJ2-3; 10 bases are a match to TRBD1. The germline V gene has CDR1 SQVTM and CDR2 ANQGSEA. The J segment lost 5 bases and the V segment lost 7 bases, leaving 6 bases of the junction unmatched. The CDR3 runs 13 residues. As DNA, the CDR3 is TGCAGCGCTAGACAGGGGGCGGAAGATACGCAGTATTTT. Translating it yields CSARQGAEDTQYF.

J is TRBJ1-6 and V is TRBV30; 8 nucleotides agree with TRBD1. Trimming at V came to 1 base and at J to 8 bases, leaving 4 bases not matched to a gene. Germline-derived CDR1 and CDR2 are GTSNPN and SVGIG (reference sequence). The CDR3 spans 14 residues. The CDR3 DNA reads TGTGCCTGGAGTGGAACAGGGGGTTATTCACCCCTCCACTTT. Translation gives CAWSGTGGYSPLHF.